This TCR beta chain emerged from a study of cytomegalovirus exposure and HLA in healthy donors. Turning to the study itself: A previous analysis identified approximately 120 million unique TCR beta sequences derived from around 200 million T cells.

Study outcomes and limitations: Analysis was performed later, and it showed HLA-associated TCR beta chains to be more clonally expanded than equally common others.

The PCR made use of 60 Vbeta and 13 Jbeta primers. Study processing details: An analysis that came later counted 80 million or so unique TCR beta chains, roughly 11 million shared. Produced via immunoSEQ multiplex PCR; TCRdb's table is partial and in-frame only. V and J calls and clone size are copied from that table; D and trimming were computed from the DNA. The listing contains about 160,000 clones. Concerning this clone itself: Its target is not known.

This CDR3 spans 15 amino acids. Germline V gene lookup returns CDR1 MNHNS and CDR2 SASEGT. With V trimmed by 5 bases and J by 6 bases, 8 bases remained unmatched. Those who donated were healthy bone marrow donors. The chain employs TRBV6-1 and TRBJ2-3, with TRBD2 matching 10 bases. This clonotype was sampled from a woman aged 60-75 years in good health and CMV-seronegative. The sample taken for sequencing was PBMCs. CDR3 nucleotide sequence: TGTGCCAGCAGTCCCCTAGCGGGGGCGGCTGATACGCAGTATTTT. It codes for CASSPLAGAADTQYF.